This T cell receptor beta chain was captured by sequencing in a study of blood T cell repertoires in COVID-19 (TCRdb year 2020). With regard to the full study: Samples from collaborators originated in the United States, Italy and Spain and spanned both the acute and convalescent phases of COVID-19. The dataset comprised deeply sampled blood TCRbeta repertoires from subjects exposed to, actively infected with, or recovered from COVID-19. A de-identified subject ID, COVID-19 status, age in years and sex were almost always included in the sample metadata. The repertoires were released in a freely available public database meant as a resource for research on the immune response to SARS-CoV-2. Where available, HLA class I and class II types were taken from metadata supplied by the sample provider and were not determined by assay-based typing. Samples were obtained from the ongoing ImmuneRACE study (first 160 participants) and from 1,254 subjects provided by 6 global collaborators. The material from the prospective study consisted of cDNA or gDNA derived from T cells, B-cell-depleted T cells, or PBMCs. On the study overall, not on this receptor specifically: How much clinical and demographic metadata was included differed by source and by participant, and the metadata was provided uncurated.

The immunoSEQ Assay, a bias-controlled multiplex PCR, was used to amplify TCRbeta CDR3 regions from genomic DNA. The authors processed their data as follows. Within the assay, amplification of reference gene primers was used to estimate how many nucleated cells each sample contained. To quantify the absolute abundance of each unique TCRbeta CDR3 rearrangement, sequence reads were collapsed and filtered. For each sample, productive Simpson clonality was calculated as the square root of Simpson's diversity index over productive rearrangements. Sourced from immuneACCESS, this table was stored by TCRdb with only in-frame sequences that have V and J called. A share of the clones is absent; for the studies checked, an unresolved V gene accounts for under half, and the remainder has no known explanation. The DNA was the basis for D and trimming; V, J and clone size are from that table. For this sample the table gives some 130,000 clones, of which about 90% were detected only once. More than 3.5% of the sample goes to the ten largest clones.

CDR1 and CDR2 are drawn from the germline V gene: SGHTA, FQGNSA. The CDR3 measures 15 amino acids from cysteine to phenylalanine. CDR3 DNA is the only sequence kept; it has 45 bases, read in frame from the first base. V is pared back by 5 bases and J by 8 bases, with 21 bases lying between the germline termini. Each collaborating institution followed its own protocols to collect whole blood in K2EDTA tubes. Collaborator samples were shipped for TCRbeta analysis as frozen whole blood, isolated PBMCs, or DNA extracted from either sample type. About this clone itself: There is no known antigen for this receptor. No base quality information exists; no much larger clone differs at one position.

This sequence uses TRBV7-2 and TRBJ1-2, with the D gene uncertain. Sample: peripheral blood. The receptor's source is a woman in her sixties with acute or convalescent COVID-19. CDR3 region: CASSPMGSAIVGYTF. The bases are TGTGCCAGCAGCCCGATGGGCTCCGCCATCGTAGGCTACACCTTC.